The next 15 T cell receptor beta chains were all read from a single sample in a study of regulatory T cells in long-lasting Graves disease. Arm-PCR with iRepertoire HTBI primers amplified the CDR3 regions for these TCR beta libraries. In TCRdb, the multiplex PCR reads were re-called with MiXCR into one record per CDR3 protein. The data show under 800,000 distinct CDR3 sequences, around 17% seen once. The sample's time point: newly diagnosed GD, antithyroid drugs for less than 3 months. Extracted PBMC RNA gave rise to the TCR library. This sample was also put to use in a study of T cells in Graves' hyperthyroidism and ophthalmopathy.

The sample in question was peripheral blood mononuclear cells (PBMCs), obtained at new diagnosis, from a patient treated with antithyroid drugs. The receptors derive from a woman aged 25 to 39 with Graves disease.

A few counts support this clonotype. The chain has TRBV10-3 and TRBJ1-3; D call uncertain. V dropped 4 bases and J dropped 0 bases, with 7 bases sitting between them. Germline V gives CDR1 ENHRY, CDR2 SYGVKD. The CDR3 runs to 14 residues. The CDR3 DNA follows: TGTGCCATCAGTGGCCCGAGCTCTGGAAACACCATATATTTT. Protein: CAISGPSSGNTIYF.

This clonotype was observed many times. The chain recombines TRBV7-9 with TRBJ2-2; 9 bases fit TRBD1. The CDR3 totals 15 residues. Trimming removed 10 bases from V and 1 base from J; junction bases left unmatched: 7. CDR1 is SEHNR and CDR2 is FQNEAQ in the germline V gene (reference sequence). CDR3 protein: CATVPGQGNTGELFF. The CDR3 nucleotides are TGTGCCACAGTGCCGGGACAGGGGAACACCGGGGAGCTGTTTTTT.

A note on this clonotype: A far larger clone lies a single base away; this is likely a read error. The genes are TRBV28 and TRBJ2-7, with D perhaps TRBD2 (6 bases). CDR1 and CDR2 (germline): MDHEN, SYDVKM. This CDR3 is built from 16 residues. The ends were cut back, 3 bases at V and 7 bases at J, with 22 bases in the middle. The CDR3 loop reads CASSFESGWYRYEQYF. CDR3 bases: TGTGCCAGCAGTTTCGAGAGCGGGTGGTATCGTTATGAGCAGTACTTC.

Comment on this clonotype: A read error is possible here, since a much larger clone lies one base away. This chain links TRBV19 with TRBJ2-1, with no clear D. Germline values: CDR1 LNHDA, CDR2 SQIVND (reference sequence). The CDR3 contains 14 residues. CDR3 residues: CASRSWKEVNVQFF. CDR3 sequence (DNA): TGTGCCAGTCGATCATGGAAAGAGGTTAATGTGCAGTTCTTC.

DNA for the CDR3: TGTGCCAGCAGCGGGGGGACGGGTTGGGACAATGAGCAGTTCTTC. This sequence encodes CASSGGTGWDNEQFF. V is TRBV9 and J is TRBJ2-1; D is tentatively TRBD1 or TRBD2 (5 bases each). Trimming pared 3 bases from V and 5 bases from J, leaving 15 bases between. Germline CDR1 is SGDLS and CDR2 is YYNGEE. This CDR3 contains 15 residues.

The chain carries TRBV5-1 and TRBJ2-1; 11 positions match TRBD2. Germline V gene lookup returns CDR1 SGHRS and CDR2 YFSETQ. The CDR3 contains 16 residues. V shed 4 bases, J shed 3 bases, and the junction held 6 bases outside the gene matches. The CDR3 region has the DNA TGCGCCAGCAGCATACATAGCGGGAGGGGCTACAATGAGCAGTTCTTC. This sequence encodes CASSIHSGRGYNEQFF.

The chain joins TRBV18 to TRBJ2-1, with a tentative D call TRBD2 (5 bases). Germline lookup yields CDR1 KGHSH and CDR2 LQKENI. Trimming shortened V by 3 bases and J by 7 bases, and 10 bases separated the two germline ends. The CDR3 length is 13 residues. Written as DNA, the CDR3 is TGTGCCAGCTCACCCCCGTGGGAGAATGAGCAGTTCTTC. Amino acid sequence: CASSPPWENEQFF.

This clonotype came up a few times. CDR3 nucleotides: TGCGCCAGCAGCCGCGGGACAGGGGGCGTCGAGACCCAGTACTTC. This codes for CASSRGTGGVETQYF. J is TRBJ2-5 and V is TRBV5-1, with 12 bases matching TRBD1. The CDR3 is 15 amino acids. V lost 4 bases to trimming and J lost 5 bases; unmatched junction nucleotides: 6. Germline values: CDR1 SGHRS, CDR2 YFSETQ.

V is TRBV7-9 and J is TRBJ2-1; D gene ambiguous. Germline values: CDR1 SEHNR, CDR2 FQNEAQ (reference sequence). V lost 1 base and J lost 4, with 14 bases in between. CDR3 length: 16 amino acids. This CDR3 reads CASSLDRPTLYNEQFF. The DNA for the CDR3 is TGTGCCAGCAGCTTAGACAGACCGACTTTGTACAATGAGCAGTTCTTC.

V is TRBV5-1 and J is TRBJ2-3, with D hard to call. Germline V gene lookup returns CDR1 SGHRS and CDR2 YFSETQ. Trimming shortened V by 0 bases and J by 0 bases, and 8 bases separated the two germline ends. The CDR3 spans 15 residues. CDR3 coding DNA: TGCGCCAGCAGCTTGGATCTATATAGCACAGATACGCAGTATTTT. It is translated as CASSLDLYSTDTQYF.

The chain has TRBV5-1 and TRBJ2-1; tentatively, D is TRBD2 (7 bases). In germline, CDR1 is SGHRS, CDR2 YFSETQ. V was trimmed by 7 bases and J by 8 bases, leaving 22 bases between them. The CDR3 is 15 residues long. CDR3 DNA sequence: TGCGCCAGCTTTTTGGGAGGGAAAGGGGGAGATGAGCAGTTCTTC. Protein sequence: CASFLGGKGGDEQFF.

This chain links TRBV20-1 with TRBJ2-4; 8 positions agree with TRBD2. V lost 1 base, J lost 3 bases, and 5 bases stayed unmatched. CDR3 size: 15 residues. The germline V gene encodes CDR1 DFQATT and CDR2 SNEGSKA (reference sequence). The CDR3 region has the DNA TGCAGTGCTAGAGGGACTAGCTTCGTCAAAAACATTCAGTACTTC. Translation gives CSARGTSFVKNIQYF.

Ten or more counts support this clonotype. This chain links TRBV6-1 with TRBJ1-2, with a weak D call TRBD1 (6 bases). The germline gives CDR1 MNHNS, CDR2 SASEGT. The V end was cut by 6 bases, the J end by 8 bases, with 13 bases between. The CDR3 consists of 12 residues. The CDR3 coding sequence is TGTGCCAGCAGGAGAGGGGGGAGCGGCTACACCTTC. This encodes CASRRGGSGYTF.

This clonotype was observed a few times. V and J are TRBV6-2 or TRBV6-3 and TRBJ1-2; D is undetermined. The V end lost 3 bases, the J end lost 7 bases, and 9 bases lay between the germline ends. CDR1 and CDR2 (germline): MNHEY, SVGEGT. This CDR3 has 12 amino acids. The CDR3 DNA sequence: TGTGCCAGCAGTTATTTAGGGAGTGGCTACACCTTC. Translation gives CASSYLGSGYTF.

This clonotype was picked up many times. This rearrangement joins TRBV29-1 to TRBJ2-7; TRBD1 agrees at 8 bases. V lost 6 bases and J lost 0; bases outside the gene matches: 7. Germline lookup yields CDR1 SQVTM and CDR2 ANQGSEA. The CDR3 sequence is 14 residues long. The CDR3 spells CSVGGDRGSYEQYF. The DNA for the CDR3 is TGCAGCGTAGGGGGTGACAGGGGCTCCTACGAGCAGTACTTC.